This TCR beta chain derives from a study of CD8+CD57+ T cells in acquired aplastic anemia (dated by TCRdb to 2017 to 2018). Context from the whole study: A mean of 3.2 ug of DNA, ranging from roughly 0.18 to 30 ug, was extracted from sorted CD4+ and CD8+ cells. Points the paper makes about the study in general: Patients and healthy controls showed no significant difference in CD8+ Simpson's diversity (P=0.060). Twenty-nine CD8+ CDR3 sequences were found in both patients and controls but appeared to be highly expressed in patients and within the immunodominant clones of the patients.

On this clonotype: The antigen it binds to is not known. Base qualities are not provided; no much larger clone lies one nucleotide away.

V loses 1 base of germline sequence and J loses 3 bases, and the interval between the two ends is 12 bases. The germline V gene yields SGHVS for CDR1 and FQNEAQ for CDR2. From the cysteine up to the phenylalanine, the CDR3 has a length of 15 residues. Only the CDR3 portion is preserved as DNA: 45 bases, with reading frame beginning at the first base. TCR repertoires of sorted CD4+ and CD8+ blood T cells from severe aplastic anemia patients and healthy subjects were deep-sequenced in the study. Ficoll-Paque density gradient centrifugation was used to isolate peripheral blood mononuclear cells. CD4+ and CD8+ T cells were sorted by FACS or magnetic beads before DNA extraction. Profiling of TCR beta VDJ combinations and CDR3 sequences used genomic DNA as the template. An Illumina HiSeq 2000 was used for TCR repertoire sequencing. The original methods were these. TRBV/TRBJ rearrangement plots, CDR3 size and DJ length profiles, and Simpson's diversity index were used to assess repertoires. The most abundant DNA sequence in the deep sequencing data was defined as the immunodominant clone. CDR3 amino acid sequences were checked for sharing across subjects and were also compared against the VDJdb database and published repertoires. Through fastp at Q25 and MiXCR, TCRdb rebuilt clones from the public reads, retaining in-frame beta chains. All rows with the same CDR3 protein become a single entry with the most common DNA and genes. These V and J calls derive from TCRdb rather than the authors' analysis. A total of 200,000 or so distinct CDR3 sequences appear in this sample, over 60% of them only once. The top ten hold about 43% of the sample.

The chain is made from TRBV7-8 and TRBJ1-2, with the D gene too uncertain to name. This TCR was sampled from a human donor with severe aplastic anemia or a healthy control (not recorded which). The sample comprised sorted CD4+, CD8+, or CD8+CD57+ T cells (not recorded which) from PBMCs. The DNA sequence reads TGTGCCAGCAGCTTAGGGGCGTCAAGAGACTATGGCTACACCTTC. This sequence encodes CASSLGASRDYGYTF.